This T cell receptor beta chain was observed in a study of long-term antiretroviral therapy in people with HIV. Study as a whole: By about a decade, the earliest samples predate the 2015 immediate-ART recommendation.

V was cut by 5 bases and J by 2 bases, with 16 bases left in between. This CDR3 has 15 amino acids. Looked up from germline, CDR1 is SGHRS and CDR2 is YFSETQ. The libraries were made with immunoSEQ v3.0 at survey level. TCRdb's table, derived via immunoSEQ multiplex PCR, lists solely in-frame clones and lacks some. The profile shows approximately 29,000 clones, 70% to 90% of them singletons. As regards this clone: The antigen is unknown.

Study conclusions and caveats: Before ART, certain clones expanded, and these dominated the repertoire at all time points. Viral resistance, ART adherence and therapy changes all lacked available data. Older ART regimens were possibly in use when the blood was collected between about 2003 and 2017.

This receptor was taken from a woman younger than 35 with HIV. The starting material was unsorted PBMCs, obtained 0.5 years after starting antiretroviral therapy. The genes are TRBV5-1 and TRBJ2-5; D might be TRBD1 or TRBD2, each matching 6 bases. CDR3 bases: TGCGCCAGCAGTCACGAGGGGGGAGAACAAGAGACCCAGTACTTC. This encodes CASSHEGGEQETQYF.